These T cell receptor beta chains were read from a single sample in a study of vaccination and CD4 T cells after COVID-19. Antigens of these TCRs are unknown. TCRdb reanalysed the PCR reads using MiXCR and keeps one entry per CDR3 protein. This table holds some 11,000 distinct CDR3 sequences, under 75% found once. The sample in question was CD4+ T cells from blood, cultured in vitro, obtained before SARS-CoV-2 vaccination. These TCRs come from a human donor who had recovered from COVID-19. Both conserved end residues are part of each CDR3. The order of the fields is D gene, V gene, clone size, J gene, CDR3 length, CDR3 protein, CDR3 DNA. The D gene is left open where the match is weak. A row's size may be missing; if present it is once, few, many or a size class.

>TRBD2|TRBV27|few|TRBJ2-7|15
CATPVTGRPPYEQYF
TGTGCCACCCCGGTGACCGGGAGGCCCCCCTACGAGCAGTACTTC
>-|TRBV20-1|-|TRBJ1-2|12
CSARVFLNGYTF
TGCAGTGCTAGAGTATTTCTTAATGGCTACACCTTC
>TRBD1|TRBV20-1|few|TRBJ1-6|19
CSARVGTGGSLSYNSPLHF
TGCAGTGCTAGAGTGGGGACAGGGGGCTCCCTTTCTTATAATTCACCCCTCCACTTT
>TRBD1|TRBV7-2|few|TRBJ1-2|15
CASSQGDRGNYGYTF
TGTGCCAGCAGCCAAGGGGACAGGGGAAACTATGGCTACACCTTC
>TRBD1|TRBV12-3/TRBV12-4|-|TRBJ1-2|13
CASTLPGQGGYTF
TGTGCCAGCACTCTACCGGGACAGGGCGGCTACACCTTC
>-|TRBV5-8|-|TRBJ1-5|14
CASSLGPSNQPQHF
TGTGCCAGCAGCTTAGGACCTAGCAATCAGCCCCAGCATTTT
>TRBD1|TRBV7-9|-|TRBJ1-6|14
CASSLGGTGAPLHF
TGTGCCAGCAGCTTAGGGGGGACAGGGGCACCCCTCCACTTT
>-|TRBV7-9|-|TRBJ1-5|12
CASSRSNQPQHF
TGTGCCAGCAGCCGAAGCAATCAGCCCCAGCATTTT
>-|TRBV9|once|TRBJ1-1|13
CASRSLDNTEAFF
TGTGCCAGCAGATCGTTAGATAACACTGAAGCTTTCTTT
>TRBD2|TRBV7-2|-|TRBJ2-7|15
CASSLRPRGVYEQYF
TGTGCCAGCAGCCTAAGACCGCGGGGGGTCTACGAGCAGTACTTC
>-|TRBV20-1|-|TRBJ2-7|15
CSSMGGVDYRYEQYF
TGCAGTTCAATGGGAGGAGTGGACTATCGGTACGAGCAGTACTTC
>-|TRBV6-2/TRBV6-3|few|TRBJ1-6|15
CASSYRRPSNSPLHF
TGTGCCAGCAGTTACAGGAGGCCATCAAATTCACCCCTCCACTTT
>-|TRBV6-1|few|TRBJ2-5|15
CASSEFKGIGETQYF
TGTGCCAGCAGTGAATTTAAGGGTATCGGAGAGACCCAGTACTTC
>-|TRBV19|-|TRBJ2-3|12
CASSFPGDTQYF
TGTGCCAGTAGTTTTCCGGGAGATACGCAGTATTTT
>TRBD2|TRBV19|few|TRBJ2-5|16
CASSTLAGGYQETQYF
TGTGCCAGTAGTACTCTAGCGGGAGGATACCAAGAGACCCAGTACTTC